What follows are 21 T cell receptor beta chains derived from one specimen sequenced in a study of cytotoxic CD8 clonotypes in ibrutinib-treated CLL. Sequenced by immunoSEQ multiplex PCR; TCRdb stores in-frame clones only, minus some. This sample has approximately 200,000 clones; approximately 72% occur once, and the top ten carry roughly 12%. Source: PBMCs, taken after 24 months of ibrutinib treatment. These receptors were taken from a human donor with chronic lymphocytic leukemia.

This chain links TRBV7-9 with TRBJ2-5; a possible D gene is TRBD1 (5 bases). Germline V CDR1 and CDR2: SEHNR, FQNEAQ (reference sequence). Trimming removed 1 base from V and 9 bases from J, with 6 bases in between. The CDR3 runs to 11 residues. CDR3 loop: CASSLGQPQYF. The CDR3, as DNA: TGTGCCAGCAGCTTAGGACAGCCCCAGTACTTC. Supplemented by reference TRBV7-9 and TRBJ2-5, the full variable domain reads DTGVSQNPRHKITKRGQNVTFRCDPISEHNRLYWYRQTLGQGPEFLTYFQNEAQLEKSRLLSDRFSAERPKGSFSTLEIQRTEQGDSAMYLCASSLGQPQYFGPGTRLLVL.

V usage is TRBV11-1 and J usage is TRBJ2-3, with TRBD2 identical over 10 bases. From germline, CDR1 is SGHAT and CDR2 FQDESV (reference sequence). The V and J ends lost 0 bases and 6 bases, in that order; junction bases with no gene match: 6. The CDR3 runs to 16 residues. CDR3 sequence reads: CASSLAPAGGSDTQYF. Written as DNA, the CDR3 is TGTGCCAGCAGCTTAGCGCCAGCGGGAGGGTCTGATACGCAGTATTTT.

The chain employs TRBV27 and TRBJ1-5; tentatively, D is TRBD1 (5 bases). The ends were cut back, 6 bases at V and 5 bases at J, with 20 bases in the middle. The CDR3 contains 16 residues. CDR1 is MNHEY, CDR2 SMNVEV, per germline (reference sequence). CDR3 sequence: CASSYNSAGRDQPQHF. The CDR3 region has the DNA TGTGCCAGCAGCTATAACAGCGCAGGGCGGGATCAGCCCCAGCATTTT.

J is TRBJ2-5 and V is TRBV2, with D maybe TRBD1 (6 bases). This CDR3 has 14 amino acids. Germline CDR1 and CDR2: SNHLY and FYNNEI. V lost 6 bases, J lost 1 base, and 12 bases lay in between. The CDR3: CASSRLGAQETQYF. CDR3 coding DNA: TGTGCCAGCAGCAGACTGGGGGCCCAAGAGACCCAGTACTTC. Together with reference TRBV2 and TRBJ2-5, the CDR3 gives the full variable domain: EPEVTQTPSHQVTQMGQEVILRCVPISNHLYFYWYRQILGQKVEFLVSFYNNEISEKSEIFDDQFSVERPDGSNFTLKIRSTKLEDSAMYFCASSRLGAQETQYFGPGTRLLVL.

V usage is TRBV28 and J usage is TRBJ1-4; D may be TRBD1 (5 bases). There are 15 residues in the CDR3. CDR1 and CDR2 from the germline V gene are MDHEN and SYDVKM. V dropped 0 bases and J dropped 7 bases, with 12 bases sitting between them. The CDR3 DNA reads TGTGCCAGCAGTTTATGGGCAGGGATCCCTGAAAAACTGTTTTTT. Protein sequence: CASSLWAGIPEKLFF. Full variable domain (rest looked up from reference TRBV28 and TRBJ1-4): DVKVTQSSRYLVKRTGEKVFLECVQDMDHENMFWYRQDPGLGLRLIYFSYDVKMKEKGDIPEGYSVSREKKERFSLILESASTNQTSMYLCASSLWAGIPEKLFFGSGTQLSVL.

V is TRBV4-3 and J is TRBJ1-5; TRBD1 agrees at 8 bases. This CDR3 has 16 residues. J gave up 2 bases and V 4 bases, and 7 bases lay outside the gene matches. The germline CDR1 and CDR2 sequences are LGHNA and YSLEER. For the CDR3, the DNA is TGCGCCAGCAGCCTTGACGACAGGGGTGGCAATCAGCCCCAGCATTTT. This codes for CASSLDDRGGNQPQHF.

This clone is a singleton in its sample. The chain is built from TRBV20-1 and TRBJ2-1; D is unclear. The CDR3 has 11 amino acids. Germline V CDR1 and CDR2: DFQATT, SNEGSKA (reference sequence). Trimming removed 3 bases from V and 6 bases from J, with 6 bases in between. This CDR3 is CSASYLNEQFF. CDR3 bases: TGCAGTGCTAGCTACCTCAATGAGCAGTTCTTC.

This chain joins TRBV28 and TRBJ1-5, with 11 bases identical to TRBD1. J gave up 5 bases and V 7 bases, and 4 bases lay outside the gene matches. Germline V gene lookup returns CDR1 MDHEN and CDR2 SYDVKM. CDR3 size: 14 residues. CDR3 sequence (DNA): TGTGCCAGCACCGGGACAGGGGGGGATCAGCCCCAGCATTTT. Protein sequence: CASTGTGGDQPQHF.

The chain carries TRBV6-1 and TRBJ1-5; D is unresolved. The CDR3 spans 15 residues. The germline V and J ends were trimmed by 1 base and 2 bases, with 9 bases remaining between them. In germline, CDR1 is MNHNS, CDR2 SASEGT. For the CDR3, the DNA is TGTGCCAGCAGTGAAGGAGTTTATGGCAATCAGCCCCAGCATTTT. It encodes CASSEGVYGNQPQHF.

This clone was found once. The chain recombines TRBV7-2 with TRBJ2-4; D tentatively reads TRBD1 or TRBD2 (5 bases each). Trimming removed 1 base at V and 5 bases at J, with 15 bases between. Germline CDR1 reads SGHTA; CDR2 reads FQGNSA. This CDR3 has 16 amino acids. The CDR3 loop reads CASSLVFGTEENIQYF. The CDR3 nucleotides read TGTGCCAGCAGCTTAGTCTTCGGGACGGAAGAAAACATTCAGTACTTC.

V usage is TRBV7-3 and J usage is TRBJ2-7, with D tentatively TRBD2 (6 bases). The ends were cut back, 6 bases at V and 0 bases at J, with 12 bases in the middle. The CDR3 extends over 14 amino acids. CDR1 and CDR2 (germline): SGHTA, FQGTGA. The CDR3 reads CASSPTRSSYEQYF. CDR3 nucleotide sequence: TGTGCCAGCAGTCCGACTAGGAGCTCCTACGAGCAGTACTTC.

The rearrangement joins TRBV5-1 to TRBJ2-3; 13 positions match TRBD2. The CDR3 runs 14 residues. Trimming took 4 bases from V and 6 from J; bases not matched to a gene: 2. The germline V gene encodes CDR1 SGHRS and CDR2 YFSETQ. CDR3 amino acids: CASSTTSGRDTQYF. The CDR3 DNA follows: TGCGCCAGCAGCACGACTAGCGGGAGGGATACGCAGTATTTT. Full variable domain (missing parts from reference TRBV5-1 and TRBJ2-3): KAGVTQTPRYLIKTRGQQVTLSCSPISGHRSVSWYQQTPGQGLQFLFEYFSETQRNKGNFPGRFSGRQFSNSRSEMNVSTLELGDSALYLCASSTTSGRDTQYFGPGTRLTVL.

The chain joins TRBV25-1 to TRBJ1-5; 8 nucleotides match TRBD1. The V segment lost 5 bases and the J segment 10 bases; nucleotides outside the gene matches: 7. This CDR3 has 13 amino acids. The germline V gene has CDR1 MGHDK and CDR2 SYGVNS. CDR3 protein: CASSRTGLTPQHF. As DNA, the CDR3 is TGTGCCAGCAGTAGGACAGGGCTCACCCCCCAGCATTTT. Looking up the rest from reference TRBV25-1 and TRBJ1-5 gives the full variable domain: EADIYQTPRYLVIGTGKKITLECSQTMGHDKMYWYQQDPGMELHLIHYSYGVNSTEKGDLSSESTVSRIRTEHFPLTLESARPSHTSQYLCASSRTGLTPQHFGDGTRLSIL.

The gene calls are TRBV6-6 and TRBJ2-5, with D uncertain. V was clipped by 0 bases and J by 2 bases, with 10 bases between them. Germline lookup yields CDR1 MNHNY and CDR2 SVGAGI (reference sequence). This CDR3 comprises 15 residues. In DNA form, the CDR3 reads TGTGCCAGCAGTTACTCGATAGGTCAGCAAGAGACCCAGTACTTC. Amino acid sequence: CASSYSIGQQETQYF.

This chain uses TRBV10-3 with TRBJ2-3; D is ambiguous. V dropped 6 bases and J dropped 2 bases, with 12 bases sitting between them. This CDR3 has 14 residues. Germline loops: CDR1 ENHRY, CDR2 SYGVKD. The CDR3 loop reads CAISFGQDTDTQYF. As DNA, the CDR3 is TGTGCCATCAGCTTCGGGCAGGACACAGATACGCAGTATTTT.

In its sample, this clone was seen a few times. V gene TRBV13 combines with J gene TRBJ1-5; D not certain. Trimming removed 3 bases at V and 0 bases at J, with 6 bases between. The CDR3 has 14 amino acids. Germline CDR1 and CDR2: PRHDT and FYEKMQ (reference sequence). The CDR3: CASSFRNSNQPQHF. As DNA, the CDR3 is TGTGCCAGCAGCTTTCGGAATAGCAATCAGCCCCAGCATTTT.

The genes are TRBV5-1 and TRBJ1-2; D is undetermined. Germline-derived CDR1 and CDR2 are SGHRS and YFSETQ. Trimming took off 4 bases at V and 1 base at J, with 11 bases between the two ends. There are 14 residues in the CDR3. This CDR3 is CASSRAVGNYGYTF. CDR3 nucleotides: TGCGCCAGCAGCCGGGCAGTCGGTAACTATGGCTACACCTTC.

The J gene is TRBJ2-1, the V gene TRBV15; D is unclear. Trimming stripped 0 bases from V and 5 bases from J, with 11 bases between. The CDR3 covers 15 residues. CDR1 and CDR2 (germline): LNHNV, YYDKDF (reference sequence). The CDR3 is CATSRDLSQNNEQFF. CDR3 sequence (DNA): TGTGCCACCAGCAGAGATCTTTCCCAAAACAATGAGCAGTTCTTC.

V and J are TRBV5-4 and TRBJ2-1, with TRBD2 matching 16 bases. The CDR3 is made up of 15 amino acids. V trimming: 3 bases; J trimming: 15 bases; junction bases outside the gene matches: 9. Germline values: CDR1 SGHNT, CDR2 YYREEE (reference sequence). As DNA, the CDR3 is TGTGCCAGCAGCTCAACCGGGACTAGCGGGAGGGTGACGTTCTTC. It yields the protein CASSSTGTSGRVTFF.

This clone was counted between two and nine times. This chain joins TRBV7-9 and TRBJ2-1; tentative D call: TRBD2 (6 bases). Trimming stripped 1 base from V and 9 bases from J, with 19 bases between. The germline CDR1 and CDR2 sequences are SEHNR and FQNEAQ (reference sequence). This CDR3 is built from 16 residues. The CDR3 sequence: CASSLEGRDSFSEQFF. CDR3 sequence (DNA): TGTGCCAGCAGCTTAGAGGGCCGGGACTCGTTCAGTGAGCAGTTCTTC.

The chain joins TRBV27 to TRBJ2-7; 15 bases are a match to TRBD2. Losses at the gene ends were 4 bases for V and 4 bases for J; bases not matched to a gene: 5. From germline, CDR1 is MNHEY and CDR2 SMNVEV (reference sequence). The CDR3 is made up of 16 amino acids. The CDR3 nucleotides read TGTGCCAGCAGTTCCCCGGGACTAGCGGGAGGTTACGAGCAGTACTTC. It is translated as CASSSPGLAGGYEQYF.